This TCR beta chain was sequenced for a study of CD8 T cells in ankylosing spondylitis. This clonotype was seen repeatedly, ten times or more. This CDR3 is 13 amino acids long. CDR1 is SEHNR and CDR2 is FQNEAQ in the germline V gene (reference sequence). V lost 5 bases to trimming and J lost 5 bases, with 9 bases between them. A single record per CDR3 protein comes from TCRdb applying MiXCR to the 5' RACE reads. Here the sample spans tens of thousands of distinct CDR3 sequences, about 5.7% being singletons. Material for sequencing was blood, either unsorted or a sorted T cell fraction (not recorded which). The J gene is TRBJ2-2, the V gene TRBV7-9; no clear D. The receptor comes from a male donor with ankylosing spondylitis or in good health (not recorded which). CDR3 loop: CASSIASTGELFF. For the CDR3, the DNA is TGTGCCAGCAGCATCGCATCAACCGGGGAGCTGTTTTTT.